Given below is one TCR beta chain in context. The method was immunoSEQ multiplex PCR; TCRdb's version includes in-frame clones alone and lacks a portion of them. The table includes some 100,000 clones, under 80% detected once. This specimen belongs to a study of blood T cell repertoires in COVID-19. The germline gives CDR1 KGHSH, CDR2 LQKENI. CDR3 length: 15 amino acids. Deletions cut 0 bases from V and 3 bases from J, with 11 bases between. The sequence came from a man aged 45-65 years with acute or convalescent COVID-19. Sequencing was performed on peripheral blood. This rearrangement joins TRBV18 to TRBJ1-2; weak D call: TRBD1 (5 bases). CDR3 residues: CASSPPNPGDYGYTF. The CDR3, as DNA: TGTGCCAGCTCACCACCGAATCCGGGGGACTATGGCTACACCTTC.